These 4 T cell receptor beta chains were all obtained from the same sample, sequenced in a study of sequential checkpoint blockade in melanoma. Assay: immunoSEQ multiplex PCR; the TCRdb copy retains only in-frame clones and omits some. The data hold about 19,000 clones, with around 82% observed a single time. As for treatment: randomized to nivolumab then ipilimumab (arm A) or the reverse (arm B). This specimen was CD8+ T cells sorted from blood (inferred from file names), taken from a patient given nivolumab and ipilimumab in sequence. The receptors were sampled from a human donor with melanoma.

The gene calls are TRBV29-1 and TRBJ2-1; TRBD2 aligns across 9 bases. The V segment lost 5 bases and the J segment 9 bases; nucleotides outside the gene matches: 2. The CDR3 consists of 11 residues. Germline V gene lookup returns CDR1 SQVTM and CDR2 ANQGSEA. The CDR3 protein is CSVRREGEQFF. CDR3 coding DNA: TGCAGCGTTCGGCGGGAGGGTGAGCAGTTCTTC.

V and J are TRBV19 and TRBJ2-2; TRBD2 matches at 8 bases. The CDR3 totals 16 residues. Losses at the gene ends were 1 base for V and 3 bases for J; bases not matched to a gene: 4. The V gene's germline CDR1 is LNHDA and CDR2 SQIVND (reference sequence). In nucleotides, the CDR3 is TGTGCCAGTAGTATAGCCCCTAGCGGGTACACCGGGGAGCTGTTTTTT. Residues: CASSIAPSGYTGELFF.

In this sample, this clone turned up a few times. The rearrangement uses TRBV19 and TRBJ1-2; D is undetermined. V was clipped by 5 bases and J by 3 bases, with 10 bases between them. CDR1 is LNHDA, CDR2 SQIVND, per germline (reference sequence). This CDR3 contains 13 residues. The CDR3 DNA is TGTGCCAGTAGTCTAGTCTCGGACTATGGCTACACCTTC. It encodes CASSLVSDYGYTF. Full variable domain (remainder filled in from reference TRBV19 and TRBJ1-2): DGGITQSPKYLFRKEGQNVTLSCEQNLNHDAMYWYRQDPGQGLRLIYYSQIVNDFQKGDIAEGYSVSREKKESFPLTVTSAQKNPTAFYLCASSLVSDYGYTFGSGTRLTVV.

The rearrangement joins TRBV27 to TRBJ2-3, with TRBD2 matching 7 bases. Germline V gene sequence: CDR1 MNHEY, CDR2 SMNVEV (reference sequence). The J segment lost 2 bases and the V segment lost 10 bases, leaving 9 bases of the junction unmatched. CDR3 length equals 14 residues. The CDR3 loop reads CATREDFTTDTQYF. The CDR3 region has the DNA TGTGCCACTCGGGAGGACTTTACCACAGATACGCAGTATTTT.